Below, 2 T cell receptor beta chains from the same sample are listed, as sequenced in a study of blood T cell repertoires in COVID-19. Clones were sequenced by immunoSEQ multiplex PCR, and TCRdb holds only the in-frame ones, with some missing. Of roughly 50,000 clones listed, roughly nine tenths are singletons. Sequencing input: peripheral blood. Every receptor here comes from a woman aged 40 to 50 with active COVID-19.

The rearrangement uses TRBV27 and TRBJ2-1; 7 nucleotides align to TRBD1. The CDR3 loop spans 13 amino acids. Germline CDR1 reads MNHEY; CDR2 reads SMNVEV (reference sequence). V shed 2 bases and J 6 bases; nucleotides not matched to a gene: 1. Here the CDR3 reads CASSLAGGNEQFF. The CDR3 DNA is TGTGCCAGCAGTTTAGCAGGGGGCAATGAGCAGTTCTTC.

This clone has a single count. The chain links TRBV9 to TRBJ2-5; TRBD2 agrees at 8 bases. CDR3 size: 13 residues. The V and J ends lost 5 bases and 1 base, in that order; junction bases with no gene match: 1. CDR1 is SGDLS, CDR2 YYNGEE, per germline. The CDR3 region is CASSGTSQETQYF. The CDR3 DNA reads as TGTGCCAGCAGTGGGACTAGCCAAGAGACCCAGTACTTC. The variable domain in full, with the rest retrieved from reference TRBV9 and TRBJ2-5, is DSGVTQTPKHLITATGQRVTLRCSPRSGDLSVYWYQQSLDQGLQFLIQYYNGEERAKGNILERFSAQQFPDLHSELNLSSLELGDSALYFCASSGTSQETQYFGPGTRLLVL.